This T cell receptor beta chain was identified during a study of blood T cells in healthy people across ages. Healthy Caucasian individuals from Russia aged roughly 6 to 90 were enrolled as donors. RNA extraction gave at least 5 micrograms of total RNA per sample. The length of the CDR3 is 15 residues. The junction had 8 bases not matched to a gene; V was cut back by 4 bases and J by 5 bases. CDR1 is SGHAT, CDR2 FQNNGV, per germline. The second PCR ran about 6 to 12 cycles with a sample-barcoded 5' primer and J-beta primers. MiXCR was run by TCRdb on the 5' RACE reads, yielding one entry per CDR3 protein. The repertoire has approximately 880,000 distinct CDR3 sequences, around 48% of them found once; the top ten carry around 15%. This clonotype was observed a few times.

The chain carries TRBV11-2 and TRBJ2-5; 9 bases align to TRBD1. Sequenced sample: blood. This TCR came from a man aged 25 to 45 in good health. The CDR3 DNA follows: TGTGCCAGCAGCTCTGGGGGACAGGGAACCGAGACCCAGTACTTC. Its protein product is CASSSGGQGTETQYF.